This T cell receptor beta chain was recovered during a study of immune characterization of retroperitoneal liposarcoma. This clonotype was found a few times. The CDR3 has 14 residues. CDR1 is MGHDK, CDR2 SYGVNS, per germline. V lost 6 bases to trimming and J lost 0 bases; unmatched junction nucleotides: 2. One entry per CDR3 protein, called by TCRdb with MiXCR from the PCR reads. The repertoire holds fewer than 9,000 distinct CDR3 sequences, with 25% to 30% as singletons. This clonotype was obtained from a male donor with retroperitoneal liposarcoma. The chain is built from TRBV25-1 and TRBJ1-1; 9 bases map to TRBD1. Sequencing was done on a sample of blood. DNA for the CDR3: TGTGCCAGCAGGGGACAGGGAATGAACACTGAAGCTTTCTTT. It is translated as CASRGQGMNTEAFF.